This T cell receptor beta chain was sequenced during a study of blood T cells in healthy people across ages. With a J-beta primer mix and a sample-barcoded 5' primer, a second PCR ran roughly 6 to 12 cycles. In TCRdb, the 5' RACE reads were re-called with MiXCR into one record per CDR3 protein. Found here are 600,000 to 800,000 distinct CDR3 sequences, about 50% of them singletons; the top ten hold about 13%. Concerning this clonotype itself: A much larger clone lies a single base off, so this may be a read error.

Sequenced material: blood. The receptor was derived from a woman of 80 years or more in good health.

CDR3 sequence: CASRPGGAEYEQYF. DNA of the CDR3: TGTGCCAGCAGGCCCGGGGGGGCGGAGTATGAGCAGTACTTC. This chain connects TRBV12-3 or TRBV12-4 to TRBJ2-5; TRBD2 matches 8 bases. This CDR3 comprises 14 residues. J gave up 11 bases and V 6 bases, and 14 bases lay outside the gene matches.